This T cell receptor (beta chain) was captured by sequencing in a study of glioma-infiltrating T cells after dendritic cell vaccination. Deletions cut 3 bases from V and 0 bases from J, with 12 bases between. This CDR3 region has 15 residues. Germline V CDR1 and CDR2: MNHNS, SASEGT. Findings and caveats of the study: Higher pretreatment TIL content predicted longer progression-free time and survival.

The protocol was immunoSEQ multiplex PCR, while the TCRdb copy is restricted to in-frame clones and leaves out a portion. The sample holds 9,500 to 13,000 clones, roughly 86% seen once. The time point here: after dendritic cell vaccination, including at tumor progression/relapse. Only patients with spare fresh-frozen tumor and over two years of follow-up were included. Note on this clone: Its target is unknown. This likely came from a read error, as a far larger clone is one base away. Other DNA sequences within the sample encode an identical CDR3.

The sample in question was blood, obtained after dendritic cell vaccination. The sequence was obtained from a human donor with glioblastoma. This chain uses TRBV6-1 with TRBJ2-7; possibly TRBD2 for D (6 bases). The CDR3 DNA sequence: TGTGCCAGCAGTGAGTACGCGGGACCCTCCTACGAGCAGTACTTC. Protein sequence: CASSEYAGPSYEQYF.